This T cell receptor beta chain was sequenced in a study of T cell clonality in common variable immunodeficiency (dated by TCRdb to between 2014 and 2016). Equivalent amounts of genomic DNA from CVID and control samples were used as sequencing input. For every sample, a 60 bp segment covering the rearranged TCRbeta CDR3 region was amplified and then sequenced. The immunoSEQ assay, a bias-corrected multiplex PCR with high-throughput sequencing, was employed for TCRbeta amplification. As for the original processing: Every unique nucleotide sequence counted as a clone and was annotated with V, D and J genes, copy number and frequency. Sequences were labeled productive if in frame, and non-productive if out of frame or containing stop codons. As previously described, Shannon's entropy was used to calculate clonality. The predicted amino acid sequences of productive clones were used to derive the mean CDR3 Kyte-Doolittle hydropathy. Hierarchical clustering of scaled V gene usage was performed with the R hclust function using Manhattan distance and complete linkage. Sharing of clones by CDR3 amino acid sequence was evaluated through resampling of 12 repertoires per group over 100 rounds. Repertoires were searched for 60 to 80 published EBV-specific and about 250 published CMV-specific TCRbeta sequences. Analysis left out a couple of CVID samples that produced under 10,000 sequences, so fewer than 50 CVID repertoires remained. The source is immuneACCESS, and TCRdb retained only in-frame sequences with V and J called. Part of the clones is not carried over; for the studies checked, unresolved V genes explain less than half of this, and the remainder is unexplained. V, J and clone size reflect that table, while D and trimming were determined from the DNA. The sample has about 50,000 clones on record, with no singletons. 2% to 2.5% of the sample is held by the ten biggest clonotypes.

After removal of 4 bases from V and 4 bases from J, the junction retains 3 bases not matched to a gene. Reading the germline V gene gives CDR1 SGHRS and CDR2 YFSETQ. The CDR3 measures 15 amino acids from cysteine to phenylalanine. Shown are 36 bases from within the CDR3, in frame from base 1. This clone has a count of ten or more. What this receptor recognizes is not known. The CDR3 is cut off 3 residues early in the read; its end comes from the germline J gene. Both CVID patients and healthy controls were predominantly of Caucasian heritage. Heparinized peripheral whole blood samples of about 4.5 to 8.5 ml were collected from each donor. Genomic DNA from adults with common variable immune deficiency (CVID) and from healthy adult controls was the source for sequencing TCRbeta CDR3 repertoires. A total of about 22 healthy adult volunteers (around 12 female and about 10 male; age range roughly 23 to 66 years, mean age approximately 34) were included in the control group. Diluted blood was density-centrifuged over Hypaque 1077 or Ficoll-Paque to isolate peripheral blood mononuclear cells. Genomic DNA was obtained from unsorted mononuclear cells through either Qiagen column purification or a centrifugation-based method.

Broader findings and caveats from the paper: Reportedly, TCRbeta sequences from CVID had fewer deletions and N-nucleotide insertions, and highly modified clones with 13 or more V deletions were absent from CVID. Differences among patients in the CVID cohort limited the correlations between repertoire features and clinical complications. Despite equal DNA input, controls averaged roughly 80,000 unique sequences per sample versus some 30,000 in CVID samples. According to the authors, figuring out what caused the increased clonality in CVID would require sequencing the repertoires of T cell subpopulations. TCRbeta clonality was higher in CVID subjects than in healthy controls (t-test p = 0.018), and the increase was most characteristic of about a third of subjects. CVID subjects shared fewer TCRbeta clones with each other than healthy controls did (p < 0.0001).

The origin of this receptor is a person aged 18-70 years in good health. The rearranged chain carries TRBV5-1 and TRBJ2-2; 11 middle bases align to TRBD2. Sequencing used peripheral blood mononuclear cells. The sequenced part of the CDR3 DNA is TGCGCCAGCAGCCCCACTAGCGGGGGCACCGGGGAG. Its translation reads: CASSPTSGGTGE. The CDR3, in full, reads CASSPTSGGTGELFF.